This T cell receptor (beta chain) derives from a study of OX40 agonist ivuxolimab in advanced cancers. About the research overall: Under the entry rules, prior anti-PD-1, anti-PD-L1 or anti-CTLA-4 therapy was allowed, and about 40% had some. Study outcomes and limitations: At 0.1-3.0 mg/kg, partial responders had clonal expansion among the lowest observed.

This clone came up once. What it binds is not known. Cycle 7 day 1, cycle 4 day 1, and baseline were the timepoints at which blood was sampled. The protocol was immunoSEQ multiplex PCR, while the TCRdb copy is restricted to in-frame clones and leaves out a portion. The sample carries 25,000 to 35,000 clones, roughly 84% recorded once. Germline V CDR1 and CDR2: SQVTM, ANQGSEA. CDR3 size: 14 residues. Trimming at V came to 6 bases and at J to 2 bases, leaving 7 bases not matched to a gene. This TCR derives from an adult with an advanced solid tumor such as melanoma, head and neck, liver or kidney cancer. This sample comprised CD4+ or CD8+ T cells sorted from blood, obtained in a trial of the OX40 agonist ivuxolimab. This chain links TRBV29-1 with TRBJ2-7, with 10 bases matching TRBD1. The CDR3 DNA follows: TGCAGCGTCCGAACCGGGACAGGGGCCTACGAGCAGTACTTC. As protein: CSVRTGTGAYEQYF.